The 5 T cell receptor beta chains listed next were all sequenced from one sample in a study of cytomegalovirus exposure and HLA in healthy donors. TCRdb's copy holds only in-frame clones and misses some; the assay was immunoSEQ multiplex PCR. This table has 150,000 to 200,000 clones, about 86% appearing once. The specimen sequenced was PBMCs. These receptor sequences come from a woman aged 18-30 years in good health and CMV-seronegative.

The chain is built from TRBV7-9 and TRBJ2-3; 9 bases match TRBD1. CDR3 length equals 15 residues. The ends lost 1 base at V and 3 bases at J; junction bases unmatched: 2. CDR1 and CDR2 from the germline V gene are SEHNR and FQNEAQ (reference sequence). In DNA form, the CDR3 reads TGTGCCAGCAGCTTAGGGGACAGGGTGACAGATACGCAGTATTTT. Translated: CASSLGDRVTDTQYF. The full variable domain, in which reference TRBV7-9 and TRBJ2-3 provide the parts outside the CDR3, is DTGVSQNPRHKITKRGQNVTFRCDPISEHNRLYWYRQTLGQGPEFLTYFQNEAQLEKSRLLSDRFSAERPKGSFSTLEIQRTEQGDSAMYLCASSLGDRVTDTQYFGPGTRLTVL.

The chain joins TRBV9 to TRBJ1-5; possibly TRBD1 for D (5 bases). CDR3 size: 15 residues. Germline V lookup: CDR1 SGDLS, CDR2 YYNGEE. Trimming cost V 7 bases and J 0 bases, with 14 bases left between them. In DNA, the CDR3 is TGTGCCAGCGGCCAACAGGTGGATAGCAATCAGCCCCAGCATTTT. Protein sequence: CASGQQVDSNQPQHF.

The J gene is TRBJ2-1, the V gene TRBV27; TRBD1 matches at 11 bases. The V segment lost 3 bases and the J segment 5 bases; nucleotides outside the gene matches: 6. The CDR3 spans 16 residues. Germline V CDR1 and CDR2: MNHEY, SMNVEV (reference sequence). The DNA for the CDR3 is TGTGCCAGCAGTTTTAGGACAGGGGGCGAAGACAATGAGCAGTTCTTC. It specifies CASSFRTGGEDNEQFF.

This sequence joins TRBV7-8 and TRBJ2-5; D is possibly TRBD2 (7 bases). Trimming left V 0 bases short and J 5 bases short, with 13 bases between. This CDR3 has 15 residues. Per the germline V gene, CDR1 is SGHVS and CDR2 is FQNEAQ. Here the CDR3 reads CASSLAAGRGETQYF. The CDR3 coding sequence is TGTGCCAGCAGCTTAGCGGCAGGGAGGGGGGAGACCCAGTACTTC.

This chain uses TRBV12-5 with TRBJ1-5; no clear D gene. CDR1 is LGHNT and CDR2 is FRNRAP in the germline V gene. Trimming shortened V by 5 bases and J by 4 bases, and 21 bases separated the two germline ends. The CDR3 consists of 17 residues. The CDR3 DNA is TGTGCTAGTGGTGCCGGCTGGGCCCTACCCCCTAATCAGCCCCAGCATTTT. Amino acids: CASGAGWALPPNQPQHF. The full variable domain, rest sourced from reference TRBV12-5 and TRBJ1-5, is DARVTQTPRHKVTEMGQEVTMRCQPILGHNTVFWYRQTMMQGLELLAYFRNRAPLDDSGMPKDRFSAEMPDATLATLKIQPSEPRDSAVYFCASGAGWALPPNQPQHFGDGTRLSIL.